This T cell receptor (beta chain) was identified in a study of CD8+ T cells in alopecia areata. In the study overall: Those patients who were treated received oral tofacitinib, which was given at 5 to 10 mg twice daily for moderate-to-severe alopecia areata.

Notes on the study in general: Affected lesional scalp, above all in alopecia totalis/universalis, was more clonal than normal scalp.

Researchers gathered lesional scalp punch biopsies and peripheral blood from patients with alopecia areata. cDNA reverse transcribed from extracted RNA served as the sequencing template. Libraries were prepared by immunoSEQ multiplex PCR; TCRdb keeps only in-frame clonotypes and omits some of them. The sample comprises more than 95,000 clones, around 45% of which are singletons, and 1% to 1.5% rests with the top ten. As regards this clone: Its specificity is unknown.

The CDR3 is 14 amino acids. Germline CDR1 SGHTA, CDR2 FQGTGA. The ends were cut back, 2 bases at V and 1 base at J, with 8 bases in the middle. The TCR sequence derives from a human donor with alopecia areata. Sequencing was carried out using CD4+ T cells sorted from blood. The chain couples TRBV7-3 to TRBJ1-1, with TRBD1 as a possible D gene (5 bases). The CDR3 DNA reads as TGTGCCAGCAGCTTAGCAGGGTCGAACACTGAAGCTTTCTTT. It codes for CASSLAGSNTEAFF.